This TCR beta chain stems from a study of blood T cell repertoires in COVID-19. In the study overall: Acute-phase and convalescent COVID-19 samples originated in the United States, Italy and Spain. PBMCs, B-cell-depleted T cells, or T cells were the source of the cDNA or gDNA that made up the material.

The method was immunoSEQ multiplex PCR; TCRdb's version includes in-frame clones alone and lacks a portion of them. The table lists under 250,000 clones, 65% to 90% of them singletons, with approximately 9.1% in the top ten. About this clone: Other DNA sequences in the same sample also yield this CDR3.

Assignment of participants to cohorts was predicated upon participant-reported clinical history. The material sequenced was PBMCs or T cells enriched from blood (not recorded which). The receptor comes from a woman aged 45-59 years with acute COVID-19.

Here the CDR3 DNA reads TGCGCCAGCAGCTTTACAGGGGGCGACACTGAAGCTTTCTTT. The encoded protein is CASSFTGGDTEAFF. The chain links TRBV5-1 to TRBJ1-1; the match to TRBD1 covers 9 bases. Germline V gives CDR1 SGHRS, CDR2 YFSETQ. The length of the CDR3 is 14 residues. The V segment lost 2 bases and the J segment 3 bases; nucleotides outside the gene matches: 2.